A selection of T cell receptor beta chains follows, all from one sample in a study of T cells in Graves' hyperthyroidism and ophthalmopathy. TCRdb re-derived calls from the multiplex PCR reads in MiXCR, one entry per CDR3 protein. The data show about 180,000 distinct CDR3 sequences, approximately 15% seen once. Sequencing input: blood. The receptors here all came from a woman between 50 and 59 years old with Graves' hyperthyroidism. Each CDR3 is given with its conserved first and last residue. A D gene is named only where the DNA matches it firmly. Where a row states a size, it is once, few, many or the class of an expanded clone; other rows omit it.

-	many	TRBJ1-1	14	TRBV6-1	TGTGCCAGCACCACACAGAGACTGAACACTGAAGCTTTCTTT	CASTTQRLNTEAFF
TRBD1	many	TRBJ1-2	14	TRBV5-5	TGTGCCAGCAGCTCGCCGGGACAGGGGGCCGGCTACACCTTC	CASSSPGQGAGYTF
TRBD1	many	TRBJ2-3	14	TRBV12-5	TGTGCTAGTGGTTCGACAGGGGGCACAGATACGCAGTATTTT	CASGSTGGTDTQYF
-	many	TRBJ1-2	14	TRBV2	TGTGCCAGCAGTGATGGGGGGGAGGGCTATGGCTACACCTTC	CASSDGGEGYGYTF
-	-	TRBJ1-5	17	TRBV28	TGTGCCAGCAGGAACCCCCCGAGGGTAGGGCTCGATCAGCCCCAGCATTTT	CASRNPPRVGLDQPQHF
TRBD1	many	TRBJ2-7	14	TRBV27	TGTGCCAGCAGGTCCGGGACAGTGAATGGTAGGCAGTACTTC	CASRSGTVNGRQYF
-	many	TRBJ2-5	15	TRBV6-1	TGTGCCAGCAGCCGGGACCTCTACTCCCAAGAGACCCAGTACTTC	CASSRDLYSQETQYF
-	many	TRBJ2-5	15	TRBV6-1	TGTGCCAGCAGTGAATTATTGACAGCTCAAGAGACCCAGTACTTC	CASSELLTAQETQYF
-	many	TRBJ1-1	14	TRBV24-1	TGTGCCACCAGTGCTGCGGGGCGCGGTACTGAAGCTTTCTTT	CATSAAGRGTEAFF
TRBD2	many	TRBJ2-7	16	TRBV5-5	TGTGCCAGCAGCGCACGGACTAGCGGGAGCTCCTACGAGCAGTACTTC	CASSARTSGSSYEQYF
TRBD1	many	TRBJ2-7	15	TRBV20-1	TGCAGTGCTCCTCCCGGACAGGGGGGATCCTACGAGCAGTACTTC	CSAPPGQGGSYEQYF
-	many	TRBJ1-5	15	TRBV5-1	TGCGCCAGCAGCTTGGCAGGGAATAGCAATCAGCCCCAGCATTTT	CASSLAGNSNQPQHF
-	few	TRBJ1-1	14	TRBV12-3/TRBV12-4	TGTGCCAGCACCCCAAGGGGGGGTAACACTGAAGCTTTCTTT	CASTPRGGNTEAFF
-	-	TRBJ1-2	14	TRBV12-3/TRBV12-4	TGTGCCAGCAGTTTTGGGGAAGCTAACTATGGCTACACCTTC	CASSFGEANYGYTF
TRBD1	-	TRBJ1-6	16	TRBV27	TGTGCCAGCAGTCTAATCGGACAGGGAAAGAATTCACCCCTCCACTTT	CASSLIGQGKNSPLHF
-	many	TRBJ2-1	12	TRBV24-1	TGTGCCACCAGCGGGGGATCCAGTGAGCAGTTCTTC	CATSGGSSEQFF
TRBD1	many	TRBJ1-2	16	TRBV9	TGTGCCAGCAGCCCACGACAGGGGAGAGCTAACTATGGCTACACCTTC	CASSPRQGRANYGYTF
TRBD1	-	TRBJ1-5	18	TRBV5-1	TGCGCCAGCAGCTGGGGCCCCGGGACAGGGGATCGCAATCAGCCCCAGCATTTT	CASSWGPGTGDRNQPQHF
-	many	TRBJ1-5	13	TRBV12-3/TRBV12-4	TGTGCCAGCACCTTGCTAGGGAGACAGCCCCAGCATTTT	CASTLLGRQPQHF
-	-	TRBJ2-3	13	TRBV27	TGTGCCAGCAGTCCGCCCATTCTGGGTACGCAGTATTTT	CASSPPILGTQYF
-	few	TRBJ2-7	13	TRBV6-5	TGTGCCAGCAGTTACCAGGGGGACTACGGGCAGTACTTC	CASSYQGDYGQYF
TRBD1	many	TRBJ1-2	14	TRBV20-1	TGCAGTGCTAGTACCAGGGGGACGGACTATGGCTACACCTTC	CSASTRGTDYGYTF
-	many	TRBJ1-2	13	TRBV13	TGTGCCAGCAGCTTAGGGGCAGTCTATGGCTACACCTTC	CASSLGAVYGYTF